This T cell receptor (beta chain) originates from a study of CD8 T cells in Susac syndrome. Trimming left V 3 bases short and J 0 bases short, with 11 bases between. Germline CDR1 reads MNHEY; CDR2 reads SMNVEV (reference sequence). The CDR3 contains 15 residues. The RNA input was about 0.45 to 1 ug, and it was reverse transcribed with random hexamers. Amplification of TCR beta CDR3 by immunoSEQ multiplex PCR spanned 54 Vbeta and 13 Jbeta. TCRdb re-called the immunoSEQ multiplex PCR reads with MiXCR, one entry per CDR3 protein. The data contain about 180,000 distinct CDR3 sequences, 90% to 95% of them singletons.

This rearrangement joins TRBV27 to TRBJ2-5, with D maybe TRBD2 (5 bases). The source is a human donor with multiple sclerosis. Sample: CD8+ T cells from PBMCs. CDR3 protein: CASSFSSLDQETQYF. In DNA form, the CDR3 reads TGTGCCAGCAGTTTCTCCTCACTAGACCAAGAGACCCAGTACTTC.